This T cell receptor beta chain was retrieved from a study of CD8 T cells in ankylosing spondylitis. Concerning this clonotype itself: Its antigen remains unidentified.

Findings and caveats of the study: With a CD8+ phenotype, disease-linked clones were relatively rare in peripheral blood. Seven to nine highly homologous variants made up a TCR beta motif, and this motif appeared characteristic of ankylosing spondylitis blood. The study looked at matched synovial fluid samples from ankylosing spondylitis patients. Disease-linked clones were reported to be significantly enriched there. Prior literature has documented some motif variants in synovial fluid and blood from reactive arthritis.

This CDR3 comprises 16 residues. The J segment lost 2 bases and the V segment lost 4 bases, leaving 7 bases of the junction unmatched. In germline, CDR1 is LGHDT, CDR2 YNNKEL (reference sequence). Preparation of TCR beta libraries was done by quantitative 5'-RACE with molecular barcodes. One entry per CDR3 protein, called by TCRdb with MiXCR from the 5' RACE reads. The sample consists of roughly 370,000 distinct CDR3 sequences, 20% to 25% of them appearing once. This clonotype was sampled from a male donor with ankylosing spondylitis. This chain joins TRBV3-1 and TRBJ2-1; 8 bases match TRBD2. Sequenced material: blood, either unsorted or a sorted T cell fraction (not recorded which). The CDR3 DNA is TGTGCCAGCAGCCTAATCAGCGGGAGTGCCTACAATGAGCAGTTCTTC. Amino acid sequence: CASSLISGSAYNEQFF.